The present TCR beta chain was sequenced within a study of cytomegalovirus exposure and HLA in healthy donors. Study-level findings and limits: A later look showed TCR association rates differing by HLA locus, highest for DRB1 and lowest for HLA-C. Later on, a genetic analysis was performed. It linked a missense variant in DCLRE1C with V- and J-gene trimming of TCR beta. In a later analysis, HLA-associated TCR beta chains were more clonally expanded than equally common others. Common viral pathogens (according to a later analysis) appeared linked to several of the most significant clusters.

Primers: 60 Vbeta forward and 13 Jbeta reverse. Profiled with immunoSEQ multiplex PCR; TCRdb holds only in-frame clones, not every one. The data show approximately 190,000 clones, with approximately 82% seen just once and 1.5% to 2% held by the top ten. J was trimmed by 0 bases and V by 8 bases; bases with no gene match: 3. The CDR3 consists of 15 residues. The germline CDR1 and CDR2 sequences are SGHTA and FQGNSA. As regards this clone: Antigen specificity is unknown.

The chain links TRBV7-2 to TRBJ1-3, with 11 nucleotides matching TRBD1. The sequenced material came from PBMCs. The receptor comes from a man between 35 and 55 years old in good health and CMV-seropositive. The CDR3 loop reads CASGTGGPSGNTIYF. The CDR3 bases are TGTGCCAGCGGGACAGGGGGGCCCTCTGGAAACACCATATATTTT.